This T cell receptor (beta chain) was captured in a study of T cells in localized non-small cell lung cancer (TCRdb year 2020). Turning to the overall study: Comparing tumors with uninvolved tumor-adjacent lungs, the study looked at the T cell repertoires of 220 or so patients with early-stage NSCLC. All 250 or so NSCLC patients in the cohort were treatment-naive and had localized lung tumors that were resected. Of the NSCLC patients, 129 were male and approximately 99 were female, and the mean age was around 66 years. The paper as a whole reports these results and caveats: Higher T cell density in blood was associated with longer overall survival, whereas higher clonality in adjacent lung was associated with shorter survival. Because the study design was exploratory, TCR variables were selected using unadjusted p-values without false-discovery rate correction. Because multi-region tumor sequencing was not done, intratumor heterogeneity could not be ruled out. Of the top 100 tumor clones, a median of 57 were detected in paired uninvolved adjacent lung; under 30 were also among that lung's top 100. The highest T cell clonality was observed in uninvolved tumor-adjacent lung, where clonality exceeded that of tumor, suggesting that antigenic responses were more focused in uninvolved tumor-adjacent lung.

The immunoSEQ Assay was used to sequence TCR beta CDR3 regions from DNA. From the authors' description of their analysis: T cell density was computed as TCR beta template counts normalized to usable DNA estimated by amplifying housekeeping genes. Using the preseqR package, richness was estimated by extrapolating to 120,000 templates for tissue samples and 400,000 templates for PBMC samples. Clonality was defined as one minus Pielou's evenness. To identify tissue-enriched TCRs, differential abundance testing was run on productive amino-acid clonotypes with a minimum total count of 5 and an alpha of 0.1. The Jaccard Index and the Morisita Overlap Index were used to measure how much the repertoires overlapped between compartments. TCR beta CDR3s were clustered by GLIPH together with public tetramer-defined viral CDR3s, and at least three viral sequences plus V-gene enrichment were required for viral motifs. TCRdb re-hosts the immuneACCESS table, in-frame sequences only. Its copies lack some clones; in the studies checked, an unresolved V gene accounts for under half of them, and the cause for the rest is not known. V, J and clone size derive from that table, while D and trimming were established from the DNA sequence. The sample table holds about 78,000 clones, of which just under 85% were seen once. Approximately 2.8% of the sample lies in the top ten.

At diagnosis, peripheral blood, uninvolved tumor-adjacent lung and tumor were collected and were preserved as a mix of fresh-frozen and FFPE material. Blood samples were analyzed as peripheral blood mononuclear cells for TCR repertoire profiling. CDR1 and CDR2, looked up from the germline V gene, are SQVTM and ANQGSEA. The junction shows trimming of 7 bases on V and 2 bases on J, and the gene matches do not reach 10 bases of it. There are 14 amino acids in the CDR3, from cysteine to phenylalanine inclusive. The kept DNA is CDR3 alone, 42 bases in frame from the first base. Concerning this clone: Its recognized antigen is unknown. Per-nucleotide qualities are absent, and no much larger clonotype sits a single base away.

This chain joins TRBV29-1 to TRBJ1-1, with 7 middle bases fitting TRBD1. This clonotype was sampled from a man aged 35 to 69 with stage I lung adenocarcinoma. The sequences come from peripheral blood, collected before any cancer treatment. The CDR3 amino acid sequence is: CSALKGTANTEAFF. The DNA sequence is given as TGCAGCGCCCTTAAAGGGACAGCCAACACTGAAGCTTTCTTT.